The rows below give T cell receptor beta chains drawn from one sample of a study of blood T cell repertoires in COVID-19. The assay was immunoSEQ multiplex PCR, and TCRdb's table has in-frame clones only and misses some. The sample yields about 190,000 clones, 82% seen once. Sequencing used PBMCs or T cells enriched from blood (not recorded which). The receptor set was obtained from a woman aged 60-75 years with acute COVID-19. Both conserved end residues are part of each CDR3. A D gene is named only where the DNA matches it firmly. Clone size is given for some rows only: seen once, a few or many times, or a class if the clone is expanded.

V	size	J	D	CDR3	DNA
TRBV4-3	once	TRBJ2-5	TRBD1	CASSQALARGQETQYF	TGCGCCAGCAGCCAAGCCCTAGCCAGGGGGCAGGAGACCCAGTACTTC
TRBV11-2	NA	TRBJ2-3	NA	CASSLAPVSTSRGRDTQYF	TGTGCCAGCAGCTTAGCCCCCGTGTCGACTAGTCGGGGAAGGGATACGCAGTATTTT
TRBV11-2	NA	TRBJ1-1	NA	CASSLPRLRLFEAFF	TGTGCCAGCAGCTTACCGAGACTGAGGCTGTTTGAAGCTTTCTTT
TRBV9	few	TRBJ1-6	TRBD1	CASSVGPDRANSPLHF	TGTGCCAGCAGCGTAGGACCTGACAGGGCGAATTCACCCCTCCACTTT
TRBV5-5	NA	TRBJ2-7	NA	CASSLGLQYEQYF	TGTGCCAGCAGCTTGGGACTCCAATACGAGCAGTACTTC
TRBV18	few	TRBJ2-2	NA	CASSPPGPGELFF	TGTGCCAGCTCACCACCTGGGCCCGGGGAGCTGTTTTTT
TRBV28	NA	TRBJ2-6	TRBD1	CASQRQGVFAGANVLTF	TGTGCCAGCCAAAGACAGGGGGTGTTCGCTGGGGCCAACGTCCTGACTTTC
TRBV9	NA	TRBJ1-1	NA	CASSVGDNTEAFF	TGTGCCAGCAGCGTAGGAGATAACACTGAAGCTTTCTTT
TRBV5-1	NA	TRBJ1-2	NA	CASSLAEATYGYTF	TGCGCCAGCAGCTTGGCCGAGGCTACCTATGGCTACACCTTC
TRBV10-3	NA	TRBJ2-7	NA	CAISASSQSQYF	TGTGCCATCAGTGCCTCGTCCCAGTCGCAGTACTTC
TRBV19	NA	TRBJ1-2	NA	CASSPTKFVLEGYTF	TGTGCCAGTAGCCCGACAAAATTCGTGCTTGAGGGCTACACCTTC
TRBV7-9	once	TRBJ1-6	NA	CVTAPSSYNSPLHF	TGTGTCACAGCCCCGAGCTCCTATAATTCACCCCTCCACTTT
TRBV4-3	NA	TRBJ2-1	TRBD2	CASSQDRGSGVNEQFF	TGCGCCAGCAGCCAAGATCGGGGTAGCGGGGTCAATGAGCAGTTCTTC
TRBV7-2	NA	TRBJ2-3	NA	CASSLAERTDTQYF	TGTGCCAGCAGCTTAGCCGAGCGCACAGATACGCAGTATTTT
TRBV6-2/TRBV6-3	NA	TRBJ1-5	NA	CASSKGRGSNQPQHF	TGTGCCAGCAGTAAAGGACGGGGAAGCAATCAGCCCCAGCATTTT
TRBV24-1	NA	TRBJ1-1	TRBD1	CATRRDRGGTEAFF	TGTGCCACCCGACGGGACAGGGGAGGCACTGAAGCTTTCTTT
TRBV19	few	TRBJ2-2	TRBD1	CASDNRQGTGELFF	TGTGCCAGTGATAACCGACAGGGGACCGGGGAGCTGTTTTTT
TRBV7-2	NA	TRBJ1-1	NA	CASSEGTYIAAFF	TGTGCCAGCAGCGAAGGGACATATATTGCGGCTTTCTTT
TRBV6-5	NA	TRBJ2-3	TRBD2	CASTGGDQRATQYF	TGTGCCAGCACGGGGGGGGATCAGAGGGCTACGCAGTATTTT
TRBV7-8	once	TRBJ1-4	TRBD1	CASSPGTGYNEKLFF	TGTGCCAGCAGCCCGGGGACAGGTTATAATGAAAAACTGTTTTTT
TRBV7-2	NA	TRBJ2-7	NA	CASSTPGLSEQYF	TGTGCCAGCAGCACTCCAGGGTTGTCCGAGCAGTACTTC
TRBV28	many	TRBJ2-7	TRBD1	CASSRTTGQGKRYEQYF	TGTGCCAGCAGCCGAACTACCGGACAGGGCAAAAGGTACGAGCAGTACTTC
TRBV29-1	NA	TRBJ2-1	NA	CSVDKGGDEQFF	TGCAGCGTTGACAAGGGGGGGGATGAGCAGTTCTTC
TRBV27	NA	TRBJ2-7	TRBD2	CASSLAGYSYEQYF	TGTGCCAGCAGTCTAGCGGGGTACTCCTACGAGCAGTACTTC
TRBV7-2	NA	TRBJ2-4	NA	CASSLGGTGENIQYF	TGTGCCAGCAGCTTAGGTGGGACGGGAGAAAACATTCAGTACTTC
TRBV14	NA	TRBJ2-7	NA	CASSQGRRSSYEQYF	TGTGCCAGCAGCCAAGGCCGGAGGAGCTCCTACGAGCAGTACTTC
TRBV11-2	NA	TRBJ1-1	NA	CASSFSGETEAFF	TGTGCCAGCAGCTTCTCCGGAGAGACTGAAGCTTTCTTT
TRBV19	NA	TRBJ2-2	TRBD2	CASSRTSGLLGTGELFF	TGTGCCAGTAGTCGGACTAGCGGGTTACTTGGCACCGGGGAGCTGTTTTTT
TRBV6-5	NA	TRBJ2-7	NA	CASSYSSRTYEQYF	TGTGCCAGCAGTTACTCTTCGAGAACCTACGAGCAGTACTTC
TRBV7-9	NA	TRBJ1-3	TRBD1	CASRRSGGHYGNTIYF	TGTGCCAGCAGGCGATCAGGGGGTCATTACGGAAACACCATATATTTT
TRBV3-1/TRBV3-2	NA	TRBJ2-1	NA	CASSHQVEQFF	TGTGCCAGCAGCCACCAGGTTGAGCAGTTCTTC
TRBV12-3/TRBV12-4	NA	TRBJ2-2	NA	CATQIGTGELFF	TGTGCCACCCAAATCGGCACCGGGGAGCTGTTTTTT
TRBV5-6	once	TRBJ2-1	TRBD2	CASSSEGLAGVGTYNEQFF	TGTGCCAGCAGCTCGGAGGGACTAGCGGGAGTTGGCACCTACAATGAGCAGTTCTTC
TRBV5-6	once	TRBJ2-1	NA	CASSLVLAPNEQFF	TGTGCCAGCAGTCTCGTACTAGCCCCCAATGAGCAGTTCTTC
TRBV5-1	NA	TRBJ1-2	NA	CASSLVGEPNYGYTF	TGCGCCAGCAGCTTGGTCGGGGAACCGAACTATGGCTACACCTTC
TRBV12-3/TRBV12-4	NA	TRBJ2-1	NA	CASSRDSFNEQFF	TGTGCCAGCAGCCGCGACAGCTTCAATGAGCAGTTCTTC
TRBV7-9	NA	TRBJ1-3	NA	CASSFIPLRGPSGNTIYF	TGTGCCAGCAGCTTTATCCCCCTCAGGGGCCCCTCTGGAAACACCATATATTTT
TRBV29-1	few	TRBJ2-4	TRBD1	CSFRQGNKNIQYF	TGCAGCTTCCGACAGGGTAACAAAAACATTCAGTACTTC
TRBV10-3	NA	TRBJ2-7	NA	CAIRGGRTRLEQYF	TGTGCCATCAGGGGGGGACGGACCCGCCTCGAGCAGTACTTC
TRBV14	NA	TRBJ2-1	TRBD2	CASSQEAGALSYNEQFF	TGTGCCAGCAGCCAAGAAGCGGGGGCACTCTCCTACAATGAGCAGTTCTTC
TRBV19	NA	TRBJ1-1	TRBD1	CASILRTGSESTEAFF	TGTGCCAGTATCCTCCGGACAGGGAGCGAGAGCACTGAAGCTTTCTTT
TRBV30	NA	TRBJ1-6	TRBD1	CAWRDRGNSPLHF	TGTGCCTGGAGGGACAGGGGTAATTCACCCCTCCACTTT
TRBV7-6	NA	TRBJ1-1	NA	CASSLGQLRNTEAFF	TGTGCCAGCAGCTTAGGACAACTGAGGAACACTGAAGCTTTCTTT
TRBV30	NA	TRBJ1-1	TRBD1	CAWGNYRGTEAFF	TGTGCCTGGGGCAACTACAGGGGGACTGAAGCTTTCTTT
TRBV27	NA	TRBJ2-1	TRBD1	CASQRDRDISEQFF	TGTGCCAGCCAACGGGACAGGGATATTTCTGAGCAGTTCTTC
TRBV5-1	once	TRBJ2-1	TRBD2	CASSLGGRDNEQFF	TGCGCCAGCAGCTTAGGAGGGAGGGACAATGAGCAGTTCTTC